A single sample gave rise to the 20 T cell receptor beta chains below, sequenced in a study of blood T cell repertoires in COVID-19 (TCRdb year 2020). The library was prepared using the immunoSEQ multiplex PCR assay. The immuneACCESS repertoire file appears here via TCRdb, limited to in-frame rearrangements. These files lack a portion of the clones; in checked studies, under half of the deficit traces to unresolved V genes, and the cause of the others is not known. This sample holds some 150,000 clones; approximately 89% were observed only once. The ten largest clones represent around 1.6% of the sample. Sequencing was done on a sample of peripheral blood. Receptors were obtained from a human donor in a cohort sampled during active COVID-19.

The V call is TRBV5-6, the J call TRBJ2-7, with 10 bases matching TRBD1. The junction had 5 bases not matched to a gene; V was cut back by 2 bases and J by 3 bases. Germline CDR1 SGHDT, CDR2 YYEEEE. The CDR3 extends over 15 amino acids. CDR3 coding DNA: TGTGCCAGCAGCTTCCCGGACAGGGGGAGCTACGAGCAGTACTTC. The encoded protein is CASSFPDRGSYEQYF. The whole variable domain, remainder taken from reference TRBV5-6 and TRBJ2-7, is DAGVTQSPTHLIKTRGQQVTLRCSPKSGHDTVSWYQQALGQGPQFIFQYYEEEERQRGNFPDRFSGHQFPNYSSELNVNALLLGDSALYLCASSFPDRGSYEQYFGPGTRLTVT.

The chain employs TRBV7-8 and TRBJ1-4; no reliable D call. Trimming took 5 bases from V and 0 from J, leaving 13 bases between them. This CDR3 spans 16 amino acids. CDR1 and CDR2 (germline): SGHVS, FQNEAQ. The CDR3 loop reads CASSTPTRATNEKLFF. The CDR3, as DNA: TGTGCCAGCAGCACCCCCACCCGGGCAACTAATGAAAAACTGTTTTTT.

The chain has TRBV15 and TRBJ1-2, with 9 nucleotides matching TRBD1. V lost 0 bases and J lost 7; bases outside the gene matches: 9. Germline V CDR1 and CDR2: LNHNV, YYDKDF (reference sequence). This CDR3 has 16 amino acids. This CDR3 is CATSRDLGDRVSGYTF. Here the CDR3 DNA reads TGTGCCACCAGCAGAGATCTCGGGGACAGGGTTTCTGGCTACACCTTC.

This chain joins TRBV29-1 and TRBJ2-5, with 9 nucleotides matching TRBD2. Unmatched junction bases numbered 6, after V lost 2 bases and J lost 2 bases. The V gene's germline CDR1 is SQVTM and CDR2 ANQGSEA. The CDR3 totals 15 residues. CDR3 nucleotides: TGCAGCGTTGAATGGGCTAGCGGGGTGCAAGAGACCCAGTACTTC. Residues: CSVEWASGVQETQYF.

This chain joins TRBV27 and TRBJ1-2, with unresolved D. CDR1 and CDR2 from the germline V gene are MNHEY and SMNVEV (reference sequence). Trimming took off 5 bases at V and 3 bases at J, with 10 bases between the two ends. The CDR3 has 13 amino acids. The CDR3 sequence is CASSPAGYYGYTF. In DNA, the CDR3 is TGTGCCAGCAGTCCTGCGGGGTACTATGGCTACACCTTC.

The J gene is TRBJ1-1, the V gene TRBV19; no reliable D call. This CDR3 spans 13 amino acids. V was cut by 8 bases and J by 8 bases, with 18 bases left in between. Germline CDR1 is LNHDA and CDR2 is SQIVND (reference sequence). The CDR3 DNA reads as TGTGCCAGTGTACCCGGTTCGAGAGGAGAAGCTTTCTTT. Translation: CASVPGSRGEAFF.

This chain links TRBV27 with TRBJ1-4, with 8 nucleotides matching TRBD1. The V and J ends lost 7 bases and 3 bases, in that order; junction bases with no gene match: 10. The CDR3 extends over 16 amino acids. The germline gives CDR1 MNHEY, CDR2 SMNVEV (reference sequence). CDR3 DNA: TGTGCCAGCACCGAGACAGGGGCGAGCTCTAATGAAAAACTGTTTTTT. It is translated as CASTETGASSNEKLFF.

The CDR3 nucleotides are TGTGCCAGCAGCTTAGCCGGGGGGATGAACACTGAAGCTTTCTTT. Encoded protein: CASSLAGGMNTEAFF. The chain carries TRBV7-8 and TRBJ1-1; D may be TRBD1 (5 bases). Trimming took off 0 bases at V and 0 bases at J, with 8 bases between the two ends. This CDR3 is 15 amino acids long. Per germline, CDR1 SGHVS and CDR2 FQNEAQ. Full variable domain (rest looked up from reference TRBV7-8 and TRBJ1-1): GAGVSQSPRYKVAKRGQDVALRCDPISGHVSLFWYQQALGQGPEFLTYFQNEAQLDKSGLPSDRFFAERPEGSVSTLKIQRTQQEDSAVYLCASSLAGGMNTEAFFGQGTRLTVV.

The chain is built from TRBV7-8 and TRBJ2-1; 7 bases fit TRBD1. Germline V gene data show CDR1 as SGHVS and CDR2 as FQNEAQ. The V and J ends lost 2 bases and 8 bases, in that order; junction bases with no gene match: 6. The CDR3 contains 14 residues. The CDR3 DNA reads TGTGCCAGCAGCTTAAAACAGGGGCTCGATGAGCAGTTCTTC. Translated: CASSLKQGLDEQFF. Variable domain in full (rest from reference TRBV7-8 and TRBJ2-1): GAGVSQSPRYKVAKRGQDVALRCDPISGHVSLFWYQQALGQGPEFLTYFQNEAQLDKSGLPSDRFFAERPEGSVSTLKIQRTQQEDSAVYLCASSLKQGLDEQFFGPGTRLTVL.

J is TRBJ1-1 and V is TRBV5-4; D remains unclear. The length of the CDR3 is 13 residues. V lost 2 bases, J lost 6 bases, and 11 bases lay in between. Germline loops: CDR1 SGHNT, CDR2 YYREEE (reference sequence). The CDR3 sequence is CASSFGRESEAFF. In DNA form, the CDR3 reads TGTGCCAGCAGCTTTGGTAGGGAGTCTGAAGCTTTCTTT.

This chain links TRBV5-4 with TRBJ1-3, with a possible D match to TRBD1 (6 bases). Germline V lookup: CDR1 SGHNT, CDR2 YYREEE (reference sequence). Trimming left V 4 bases short and J 0 bases short, with 11 bases between. The CDR3 contains 15 residues. CDR3 DNA sequence: TGTGCCAGCAGCGGCGAGGACAGCTCTGGAAACACCATATATTTT. Residues: CASSGEDSSGNTIYF.

The chain uses TRBV5-6 and TRBJ1-4; 7 bases are shared with TRBD1. V lost 1 base and J lost 10; bases outside the gene matches: 4. The germline gives CDR1 SGHDT, CDR2 YYEEEE. The CDR3 is made up of 13 amino acids. The CDR3 DNA reads as TGTGCCAGCAGCTTGAGGGGGCGAGGAAAACTGTTTTTT. Protein: CASSLRGRGKLFF.

V usage is TRBV2 and J usage is TRBJ2-1, with 10 bases fitting TRBD2. Trimming cost V 3 bases and J 9 bases; bases outside gene matches: 11. There are 16 residues in the CDR3. The germline V gene encodes CDR1 SNHLY and CDR2 FYNNEI. The CDR3 loop reads CASSDKRGGGRVEQFF. DNA of the CDR3: TGTGCCAGCAGTGACAAGCGGGGGGGTGGTAGGGTTGAGCAGTTCTTC.

The chain links TRBV9 to TRBJ2-7, with 7 bases aligning to TRBD1. The CDR3 spans 15 residues. Germline V lookup: CDR1 SGDLS, CDR2 YYNGEE. With V trimmed by 0 bases and J by 3 bases, 6 bases remained unmatched. Written as DNA, the CDR3 is TGTGCCAGCAGCGTAGTACCAGGGGGACACTACGAGCAGTACTTC. Amino acid sequence: CASSVVPGGHYEQYF. Full variable domain (missing parts from reference TRBV9 and TRBJ2-7): DSGVTQTPKHLITATGQRVTLRCSPRSGDLSVYWYQQSLDQGLQFLIQYYNGEERAKGNILERFSAQQFPDLHSELNLSSLELGDSALYFCASSVVPGGHYEQYFGPGTRLTVT.

The J gene is TRBJ1-4, the V gene TRBV5-1; D may be TRBD1 (6 bases). Trimming took off 0 bases at V and 6 bases at J, with 15 bases between the two ends. The germline gives CDR1 SGHRS, CDR2 YFSETQ. This CDR3 is 16 amino acids long. The CDR3 sequence is CASSLVAGGRDEKLFF. The CDR3 nucleotides are TGCGCCAGCAGCTTGGTAGCGGGGGGCCGGGATGAAAAACTGTTTTTT. The whole variable domain, filled in from reference TRBV5-1 and TRBJ1-4, reads KAGVTQTPRYLIKTRGQQVTLSCSPISGHRSVSWYQQTPGQGLQFLFEYFSETQRNKGNFPGRFSGRQFSNSRSEMNVSTLELGDSALYLCASSLVAGGRDEKLFFGSGTQLSVL.

In the case of this clone: Germline and junction disagree at one end, which may indicate a read error. J is TRBJ2-6 and V is TRBV10-2, with TRBD1 matching over 12 bases. Germline assignment: CDR1 WSHSY and CDR2 SAAADI. This CDR3 has 19 residues. Here the CDR3 reads CASSEPGTGGLSGANILTF. The CDR3 DNA follows: TGCGCCAGCAGTGAGCCCGGGACAGGGGGCCTCTCTGGGGCCAACATCCTGACTTTC.

The rearrangement joins TRBV5-8 to TRBJ1-1; TRBD1 is a possible D gene (5 bases). The CDR3 is made up of 14 amino acids. V was trimmed by 4 bases and J by 1 base, leaving 11 bases between them. CDR1 is SGHTS, CDR2 YDEGEE, per germline. The CDR3 DNA is TGTGCCAGCAGCCCCACGGGGGGGAACACTGAAGCTTTCTTT. Encoded protein: CASSPTGGNTEAFF.

The V and J genes are TRBV19 and TRBJ2-7; 13 bases map to TRBD2. V shed 6 bases and J 4 bases; nucleotides not matched to a gene: 3. The CDR3 length is 14 residues. Germline CDR1 is LNHDA and CDR2 is SQIVND (reference sequence). The CDR3 region has the DNA TGTGCCAGTAGGCGGACTAGCGGGGGATACGAGCAGTACTTC. The encoded protein is CASRRTSGGYEQYF.

The chain has TRBV10-3 and TRBJ1-5; 12 bases are shared with TRBD1. CDR1 and CDR2 from the germline V gene are ENHRY and SYGVKD. V lost 5 bases, J lost 7 bases, and 3 bases stayed unmatched. CDR3 size: 14 residues. The CDR3 region has the DNA TGTGCCATCAGTACCGGGACAGGGGGCCAGCCCCAGCATTTT. This gives the protein CAISTGTGGQPQHF.

CDR3: CASSEGPDYGYTF. In nucleotides, the CDR3 is TGCGCCAGCAGTGAGGGGCCGGACTATGGCTACACCTTC. The V call is TRBV10-1, the J call TRBJ1-2; D is unclear. The CDR3 extends over 13 amino acids. The germline CDR1 and CDR2 sequences are WNHNN and SYGVQD (reference sequence). V lost 2 bases to trimming and J lost 3 bases, with 7 bases between them.